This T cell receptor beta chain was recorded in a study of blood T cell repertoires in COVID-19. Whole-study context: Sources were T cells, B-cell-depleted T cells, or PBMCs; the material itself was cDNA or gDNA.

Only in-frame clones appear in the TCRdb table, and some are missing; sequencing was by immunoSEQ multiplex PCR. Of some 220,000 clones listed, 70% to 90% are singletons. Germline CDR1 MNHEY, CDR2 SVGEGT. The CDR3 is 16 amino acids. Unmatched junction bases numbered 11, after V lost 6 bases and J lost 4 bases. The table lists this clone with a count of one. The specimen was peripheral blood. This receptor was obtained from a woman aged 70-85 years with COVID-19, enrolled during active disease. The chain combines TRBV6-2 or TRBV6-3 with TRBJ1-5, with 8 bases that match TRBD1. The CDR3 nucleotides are TGTGCCAGCAGCTCCCGGGACAGGAGGAGGAATCAGCCCCAGCATTTT. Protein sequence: CASSSRDRRRNQPQHF.